A single sample is the source of the 32 T cell receptor beta chains below, sequenced in a study of STAT3 mutations in large granular lymphocyte leukemia. The study, taken as a whole, reports: Every T-cell large granular lymphocyte leukemia patient had at least one immunodominant TCR beta clonotype.

Assay: immunoSEQ multiplex PCR; the TCRdb copy retains only in-frame clones and omits some. The sample has 30,000 to 35,000 clones, about three quarters seen once. These receptors' antigens are unknown. Sequenced sample: peripheral blood mononuclear cells. These receptors all come from a woman in her fifties or sixties with T-cell large granular lymphocyte leukemia. Some clones in this sample may be carry-over from other donors' samples.

The chain carries TRBV6-5 and TRBJ1-3, with TRBD1 matching over 10 bases. V was pared by 7 bases and J by 2 bases, with 5 bases of the junction left unmatched. The CDR3 is made up of 15 amino acids. Germline V CDR1 and CDR2: MNHEY, SVGAGI. This CDR3 is CASTSGTGAGNTIYF. The DNA for the CDR3 is TGTGCCAGCACGTCCGGGACAGGGGCTGGAAACACCATATATTTT.

This chain joins TRBV6-5 and TRBJ2-7; 9 bases align to TRBD1. The CDR3 spans 14 residues. Trimming removed 5 bases from V and 4 bases from J; junction bases left unmatched: 6. CDR1 and CDR2 (germline): MNHEY, SVGAGI. CDR3 region: CASSRSGQGYEQYF. The CDR3 region has the DNA TGTGCCAGCAGTCGTTCGGGACAGGGATACGAGCAGTACTTC.

This clone was observed a few times. The V and J genes are TRBV7-9 and TRBJ1-2; D perhaps matches TRBD1 (5 bases). V lost 5 bases to trimming and J lost 4 bases, with 23 bases between them. The CDR3 covers 17 residues. Germline V CDR1 and CDR2: SEHNR, FQNEAQ (reference sequence). DNA for the CDR3: TGTGCCAGCAGCCAGCCGGAAAACCGGGACCCCATCTATGGCTACACCTTC. This encodes CASSQPENRDPIYGYTF.

The chain has TRBV11-3 and TRBJ2-2, with TRBD2 as a possible D gene (6 bases). The germline V gene encodes CDR1 SGHNT and CDR2 YENEEA. V lost 5 bases to trimming and J lost 0 bases, with 10 bases between them. The CDR3 is 15 residues long. The DNA of the CDR3 is TGTGCCAGCAGCCCGGGACTCTCGAACACCGGGGAGCTGTTTTTT. It translates to CASSPGLSNTGELFF.

The chain couples TRBV18 to TRBJ2-3, with 7 positions matching TRBD2. With 3 bases clipped from V and 3 bases from J, the junction kept 9 bases outside the gene matches. Germline-derived CDR1 and CDR2 are KGHSH and LQKENI. The CDR3 is 16 residues long. The CDR3 DNA reads as TGTGCCAGCTCACCCCAGCGGGATAGGGCGACAGATACGCAGTATTTT. Residues: CASSPQRDRATDTQYF.

The table lists this clone with a few counts. This rearrangement joins TRBV5-1 to TRBJ2-2; TRBD2 aligns across 8 bases. This CDR3 comprises 16 residues. Germline CDR1 SGHRS, CDR2 YFSETQ. Trimming cost V 0 bases and J 1 base; bases outside gene matches: 2. Written as DNA, the CDR3 is TGCGCCAGCAGCTTGGGGCTAGCGGGGAACACCGGGGAGCTGTTTTTT. This translates into CASSLGLAGNTGELFF.

This clone showed up just once. The genes are TRBV5-4 and TRBJ1-5, with D tentatively TRBD1 (6 bases). Looked up from germline, CDR1 is SGHNT and CDR2 is YYREEE (reference sequence). V was shortened by 5 bases and J by 4 bases, with 16 bases between the two germline ends. The CDR3 has 15 amino acids. The CDR3 bases are TGTGCCAGCAGTTCTTCAGGGGCCCCTAATCAGCCCCAGCATTTT. Residues: CASSSSGAPNQPQHF.

This rearrangement joins TRBV6-5 to TRBJ1-5; 9 bases map to TRBD1. Germline trimming cut 2 bases from V and 6 bases from J; bases unmatched to any gene: 5. CDR3 length: 15 residues. From germline, CDR1 is MNHEY and CDR2 SVGAGI. As DNA, the CDR3 is TGTGCCAGCAGTTACACAGGGGGCTACGGTCAGCCCCAGCATTTT. It translates to CASSYTGGYGQPQHF.

This chain uses TRBV27 with TRBJ1-2; no reliable D call. The V end was cut by 6 bases, the J end by 6 bases, with 11 bases between. This CDR3 contains 12 residues. Germline V lookup: CDR1 MNHEY, CDR2 SMNVEV (reference sequence). The CDR3 protein is CASRLGPDGYTF. CDR3 in DNA: TGTGCCAGCAGATTAGGACCCGATGGCTACACCTTC.

This clone was recorded a few times. The genes are TRBV19 and TRBJ2-3, with a weak D call TRBD2 (6 bases). Germline CDR1 reads LNHDA; CDR2 reads SQIVND (reference sequence). V lost 7 bases and J 0 bases, leaving 14 bases between the germline ends. The CDR3 has 15 residues. The CDR3 DNA is TGTGCCAGTAACCGGAGGGGCCAAAGCACAGATACGCAGTATTTT. Translated, it gives CASNRRGQSTDTQYF.

This clone was recorded once. CDR3 in amino acids: CASSPHSGAFSGAKNIQYF. DNA of the CDR3: TGTGCCAGCAGCCCACATAGCGGGGCCTTTTCGGGGGCCAAAAACATTCAGTACTTC. This chain connects TRBV7-8 to TRBJ2-4; 8 nucleotides line up with TRBD2. Germline lookup yields CDR1 SGHVS and CDR2 FQNEAQ. With 5 bases clipped from V and 1 base from J, the junction kept 16 bases outside the gene matches. CDR3 length equals 19 residues.

The gene calls are TRBV19 and TRBJ1-2, with 7 bases aligning to TRBD1. The germline V gene has CDR1 LNHDA and CDR2 SQIVND (reference sequence). V was clipped by 9 bases and J by 4 bases; unmatched bases: 14. There are 15 residues in the CDR3. This CDR3 reads CASTTGDTTGYGYTF. CDR3 nucleotides: TGTGCCAGCACTACAGGGGATACGACAGGCTATGGCTACACCTTC.

The chain recombines TRBV15 with TRBJ2-7, with TRBD2 as a possible D gene (6 bases). The CDR3 has 17 amino acids. Germline values: CDR1 LNHNV, CDR2 YYDKDF (reference sequence). V lost 1 base, J lost 0 bases, and 16 bases lay in between. The CDR3 DNA sequence: TGTGCCACCAGCAGAGGTAGGGGTAGCGGAACCTCCTACGAGCAGTACTTC. It translates to CATSRGRGSGTSYEQYF.

The rearrangement links TRBV19 to TRBJ1-2; 8 bases map to TRBD1. Germline V gene data show CDR1 as LNHDA and CDR2 as SQIVND (reference sequence). V shed 3 bases, J shed 2 bases, and the junction held 5 bases outside the gene matches. The CDR3 has 15 residues. CDR3: CASSMLTGVNYGYTF. Here the CDR3 DNA reads TGTGCCAGTAGTATGCTGACAGGGGTAAACTATGGCTACACCTTC.

The chain joins TRBV2 to TRBJ2-7; the D is unclear. Trimming cost V 7 bases and J 6 bases, with 13 bases left between them. CDR3 length: 12 residues. Germline values: CDR1 SNHLY, CDR2 FYNNEI. The CDR3: CASNRPLGEQYF. CDR3 DNA: TGTGCCAGCAATCGACCGCTAGGCGAGCAGTACTTC.

A note on this clone: Other DNA sequences within the sample encode an identical CDR3. The rearrangement links TRBV5-1 to TRBJ2-7; no definite D call. The CDR3 consists of 13 residues. Trimming cost V 1 base and J 0 bases, with 5 bases left between them. Germline V gene data show CDR1 as SGHRS and CDR2 as YFSETQ. This chain's CDR3 is CASSLQDSYEQYF. The CDR3 nucleotides are TGCGCCAGCAGCTTGCAGGACTCCTACGAGCAGTACTTC. Full variable domain (remainder filled in from reference TRBV5-1 and TRBJ2-7): KAGVTQTPRYLIKTRGQQVTLSCSPISGHRSVSWYQQTPGQGLQFLFEYFSETQRNKGNFPGRFSGRQFSNSRSEMNVSTLELGDSALYLCASSLQDSYEQYFGPGTRLTVT.

The V call is TRBV13, the J call TRBJ2-2; 9 bases agree with TRBD1. CDR1 PRHDT and CDR2 FYEKMQ come from the germline V gene (reference sequence). The CDR3 sequence is 15 residues long. The V gene end was trimmed by 5 bases and the J gene end by 1 base; junction bases not matched to a gene: 2. CDR3 nucleotides: TGTGCCAGCAGCGCGGGACAGGGGAACACCGGGGAGCTGTTTTTT. This encodes CASSAGQGNTGELFF. The full variable domain, rest sourced from reference TRBV13 and TRBJ2-2, is AAGVIQSPRHLIKEKRETATLKCYPIPRHDTVYWYQQGPGQDPQFLISFYEKMQSDKGSIPDRFSAQQFSDYHSELNMSSLELGDSALYFCASSAGQGNTGELFFGEGSRLTVL.

This chain links TRBV18 with TRBJ2-2; 9 bases agree with TRBD1. The V segment lost 5 bases and the J segment 4 bases; nucleotides outside the gene matches: 8. Germline V gene sequence: CDR1 KGHSH, CDR2 LQKENI. This CDR3 is 16 amino acids long. The CDR3 loop is CASSAGTGSSTGELFF. The CDR3 nucleotides are TGTGCCAGCTCAGCCGGGACAGGGTCCAGCACCGGGGAGCTGTTTTTT.

V is TRBV5-1 and J is TRBJ2-6; the D is unclear. The V end was cut by 0 bases, the J end by 0 bases, with 4 bases between. In germline, CDR1 is SGHRS, CDR2 YFSETQ. The CDR3 is made up of 15 amino acids. Here the CDR3 DNA reads TGCGCCAGCAGCTTGGGCGTCTCTGGGGCCAACGTCCTGACTTTC. Its translation is CASSLGVSGANVLTF.

This clone has only a few counts. The chain is built from TRBV7-3 and TRBJ1-5; D remains unclear. The V gene lost 1 base and the J gene lost 4 bases, with 5 bases spanning the gap. The CDR3 extends over 13 amino acids. Germline V gene data show CDR1 as SGHTA and CDR2 as FQGTGA. For the CDR3, the DNA is TGTGCCAGCAGCTTAAACGCTAATCAGCCCCAGCATTTT. As protein: CASSLNANQPQHF. The full variable domain, in which reference TRBV7-3 and TRBJ1-5 provide the parts outside the CDR3, is GAGVSQTPSNKVTEKGKYVELRCDPISGHTALYWYRQSLGQGPEFLIYFQGTGAADDSGLPNDRFFAVRPEGSVSTLKIQRTERGDSAVYLCASSLNANQPQHFGDGTRLSIL.

The chain has TRBV30 and TRBJ2-2; D unresolved. Germline loops: CDR1 GTSNPN, CDR2 SVGIG (reference sequence). CDR3 length equals 12 residues. The ends were cut back, 0 bases at V and 6 bases at J, with 5 bases in the middle. The CDR3 DNA follows: TGTGCCTGGAGTGTACCGGCCGGGGAGCTGTTTTTT. This codes for CAWSVPAGELFF.

This clone is a singleton in its sample. The rearrangement joins TRBV30 to TRBJ2-3; D ambiguous. Trimming stripped 2 bases from V and 5 bases from J, with 5 bases between. CDR1 is GTSNPN, CDR2 SVGIG, per germline (reference sequence). This CDR3 contains 11 residues. CDR3 region: CAWSSGDTQYF. The DNA for the CDR3 is TGTGCCTGGAGTTCAGGAGATACGCAGTATTTT.

J is TRBJ1-2 and V is TRBV7-2; D is perhaps TRBD1 (6 bases). The CDR3 spans 15 residues. Looked up from germline, CDR1 is SGHTA and CDR2 is FQGNSA. The germline V and J ends were trimmed by 2 bases and 4 bases, with 14 bases remaining between them. The CDR3 loop is CASSLSWGAGYGYTF. In DNA, the CDR3 is TGTGCCAGCAGCTTAAGCTGGGGGGCAGGCTATGGCTACACCTTC.

V is TRBV11-2 and J is TRBJ2-7; 16 positions agree with TRBD2. The CDR3 extends over 15 amino acids. The V segment lost 4 bases and the J segment 9 bases; nucleotides outside the gene matches: 6. Germline CDR1 reads SGHAT; CDR2 reads FQNNGV. CDR3 bases: TGTGCCAGCAGCTCGGGACTAGCGGGAGGGAGGGGGCAGTACTTC. Translating gives CASSSGLAGGRGQYF.

This chain connects TRBV6-1 to TRBJ1-4; no definite D call. The V and J ends lost 2 bases and 11 bases respectively, with 9 bases between them. The germline CDR1 and CDR2 sequences are MNHNS and SASEGT. The CDR3 is made up of 12 amino acids. CDR3 sequence (DNA): TGTGCCAGCAGTGAATTAGAGTCCAAACTGTTTTTT. Translated, it gives CASSELESKLFF.

The chain carries TRBV5-1 and TRBJ1-5, with TRBD1 as a possible D gene (5 bases). The CDR3 runs 14 residues. With 0 bases removed from V and 6 bases from J, the gap between germline ends came to 10 bases. Germline V CDR1 and CDR2: SGHRS, YFSETQ. CDR3 sequence reads: CASSLEGPSQPQHF. CDR3 DNA: TGCGCCAGCAGCTTGGAGGGGCCATCTCAGCCCCAGCATTTT.

This clone was observed a handful of times. CDR3 residues: CASSLVAVTASSGANVLTF. The CDR3 nucleotides are TGTGCCAGCAGCTTAGTAGCAGTCACGGCGAGCTCTGGGGCCAACGTCCTGACTTTC. The rearrangement uses TRBV11-2 and TRBJ2-6, with D uncertain. The V and J ends lost 1 base and 0 bases respectively, with 16 bases between them. CDR1 and CDR2 from the germline V gene are SGHAT and FQNNGV. The CDR3 has 19 residues.

This clone occurred a few times. This chain links TRBV2 with TRBJ1-2, with 7 bases aligning to TRBD1. Looked up from germline, CDR1 is SNHLY and CDR2 is FYNNEI. The CDR3 contains 12 residues. V trimming: 6 bases; J trimming: 4 bases; junction bases outside the gene matches: 2. CDR3 sequence reads: CASRDRLYGYTF. Written as DNA, the CDR3 is TGTGCCAGCAGGGACAGGCTCTATGGCTACACCTTC. Based on the CDR3 plus reference TRBV2 and TRBJ1-2, the full variable domain is EPEVTQTPSHQVTQMGQEVILRCVPISNHLYFYWYRQILGQKVEFLVSFYNNEISEKSEIFDDQFSVERPDGSNFTLKIRSTKLEDSAMYFCASRDRLYGYTFGSGTRLTVV.

The rearrangement links TRBV18 to TRBJ1-2; the D gene is possibly TRBD1 (5 bases). CDR3 size: 15 residues. Trimming removed 1 base from V and 6 bases from J, with 15 bases in between. Looked up from germline, CDR1 is KGHSH and CDR2 is LQKENI. The CDR3 DNA reads TGTGCCAGCTCACCACAGCCAGCGGGGCAGGATGGCTACACCTTC. Its translation is CASSPQPAGQDGYTF.

The chain is built from TRBV7-9 and TRBJ1-4, with D unclear. Germline V CDR1 and CDR2: SEHNR, FQNEAQ (reference sequence). V lost 3 bases to trimming and J lost 0 bases, with 2 bases between them. This CDR3 comprises 13 residues. The CDR3 DNA reads TGTGCCAGCAGCTTTGCAACTAATGAAAAACTGTTTTTT. Translating gives CASSFATNEKLFF. Filled out from reference TRBV7-9 and TRBJ1-4, the complete variable domain reads DTGVSQNPRHKITKRGQNVTFRCDPISEHNRLYWYRQTLGQGPEFLTYFQNEAQLEKSRLLSDRFSAERPKGSFSTLEIQRTEQGDSAMYLCASSFATNEKLFFGSGTQLSVL.

V is TRBV27 and J is TRBJ2-1; D possibly uses TRBD1 or TRBD2 (5 bases each). The CDR3 spans 16 residues. The germline V and J ends were trimmed by 7 bases and 4 bases, with 20 bases remaining between them. Germline lookup yields CDR1 MNHEY and CDR2 SMNVEV (reference sequence). In DNA form, the CDR3 reads TGTGCCAGCACCCCTTGGTGGGGGAGTACGTACAATGAGCAGTTCTTC. Encoded protein: CASTPWWGSTYNEQFF.

The chain links TRBV4-1 to TRBJ2-7; TRBD2 is a possible D gene (7 bases). CDR1 and CDR2 from the germline V gene are MGHRA and YSYEKL. V gave up 4 bases and J gave up 0 bases, with 13 bases separating them. The CDR3 sequence is 15 residues long. The CDR3 DNA reads as TGCGCCAGCAGCCGGGGGGGGGCGACCTCCTACGAGCAGTACTTC. Encoded protein: CASSRGGATSYEQYF.